This TCR beta chain was captured by sequencing in a study of blood T cells in healthy people across ages. A second about 7 to 12 cycle PCR used barcoded and J-beta primers. TCRdb re-called the 5' RACE reads through MiXCR, storing one row per CDR3 protein. The table records over 600,000 distinct CDR3 sequences, around three fifths of them present only once. The CDR3 totals 15 residues. CDR1 SGHRS and CDR2 YFSETQ come from the germline V gene. A word on this clonotype: Its antigen is still unknown. Sequence at one end of the junction differs from germline and may be a read error.

Study-wide points: Unsorted PBMCs ruled out conclusive naive versus antigen-experienced comparison.

This chain connects TRBV5-1 to TRBJ2-1; D gene ambiguous. The sequenced sample was blood. The TCR sequence derives from a man aged 40-49 years in good health. The CDR3 DNA reads TGCGCCAGCAGCTTGGGGGAAAGCTCCTACAATGGGCAGTTCTTC. Translating gives CASSLGESSYNGQFF.